A selection of T cell receptor beta chains follows, all from one sample in a study of cytomegalovirus exposure and HLA in healthy donors. Method: immunoSEQ multiplex PCR; TCRdb's copy keeps in-frame clones and lacks some. The sample includes roughly 100,000 clones, roughly 13% seen only once; the top ten take about 16%. Sample: PBMCs. The source is a man aged 35 to 55 in good health and CMV-seropositive. Both conserved end residues are part of each CDR3. The order of the fields is J gene, V gene, CDR3 protein.

J gene: TRBJ1-4
V gene: TRBV30
CDR3 protein: CAWSVVRRGEKLFF

J gene: TRBJ2-7
V gene: TRBV5-1
CDR3 protein: CASSLAEQGLYEQYF

J gene: TRBJ1-1
V gene: TRBV29-1
CDR3 protein: CSVLGFEGTEAFF

J gene: TRBJ2-1
V gene: TRBV1
CDR3 protein: CTSSQDLGGRVAYNEQFF

J gene: TRBJ2-5
V gene: TRBV28
CDR3 protein: CASQVPGGETQYF

J gene: TRBJ2-1
V gene: TRBV5-1
CDR3 protein: CASSLRLAVYNEQFF

J gene: TRBJ2-5
V gene: TRBV6-4
CDR3 protein: CASSDQWGDETQYF

J gene: TRBJ2-1
V gene: TRBV19
CDR3 protein: CASTPNTGGRYNEQFF

J gene: TRBJ1-5
V gene: TRBV28
CDR3 protein: CASSFLRDRRQPQHF

J gene: TRBJ1-2
V gene: TRBV7-2
CDR3 protein: CASSLELSRGGYTF

J gene: TRBJ2-7
V gene: TRBV6-1
CDR3 protein: CASSGATAYEQYF

J gene: TRBJ2-2
V gene: TRBV27
CDR3 protein: CASSSGPQIRRGELFF

J gene: TRBJ2-1
V gene: TRBV6-4
CDR3 protein: CASSAVRGLPTGEQFF

J gene: TRBJ2-7
V gene: TRBV18
CDR3 protein: CASSPNREINEQYF

J gene: TRBJ2-7
V gene: TRBV19
CDR3 protein: CASSIDSVSYEQYF

J gene: TRBJ2-1
V gene: TRBV29-1
CDR3 protein: CSVGAEYNEQFF

J gene: TRBJ2-4
V gene: TRBV5-1
CDR3 protein: CASSSSVGTGQNIQYF

J gene: TRBJ2-7
V gene: TRBV19
CDR3 protein: CATRASGSSYEQYF

J gene: TRBJ2-2
V gene: TRBV6-5
CDR3 protein: CASGVLLSGEMFF

J gene: TRBJ2-1
V gene: TRBV4-2
CDR3 protein: CASSLTWTGPNNEQFF

J gene: TRBJ2-1
V gene: TRBV19
CDR3 protein: CASSIISASYNEQFF

J gene: TRBJ1-1
V gene: TRBV7-9
CDR3 protein: CASSRTGTGNMNTEAFF

J gene: TRBJ1-1
V gene: TRBV5-8
CDR3 protein: CASSFWGGTEAFF

J gene: TRBJ1-1
V gene: TRBV18
CDR3 protein: CASSQGHYEAFF

J gene: TRBJ2-7
V gene: TRBV7-2
CDR3 protein: CASRPGGQVGHEQYF

J gene: TRBJ2-5
V gene: TRBV27
CDR3 protein: CASRLAGQETQYF

J gene: TRBJ1-3
V gene: TRBV27
CDR3 protein: CASKSSRAGNTIYF

J gene: TRBJ2-7
V gene: TRBV7-2
CDR3 protein: CASSSDRVTYEQYF

J gene: TRBJ2-7
V gene: TRBV5-8
CDR3 protein: CASTSGLAGYEQYF

J gene: TRBJ1-2
V gene: TRBV5-1
CDR3 protein: CASSFGQVQANYGYTF

J gene: TRBJ2-5
V gene: TRBV18
CDR3 protein: CASSPRASGSGETQYF

J gene: TRBJ2-3
V gene: TRBV18
CDR3 protein: CASSPVSTTDTQYF

J gene: TRBJ2-3
V gene: TRBV5-4
CDR3 protein: CTSSSSTSVTDTQYF

J gene: TRBJ1-1
V gene: TRBV6-5
CDR3 protein: CASQASNTEAFF